The rows below give T cell receptor beta chains drawn from one sample of a study of cytomegalovirus exposure and HLA in healthy donors. Clones were sequenced by immunoSEQ multiplex PCR, and TCRdb holds only the in-frame ones, with some missing. The sample carries 200,000 to 250,000 clones, roughly 83% recorded once. Sequenced sample: PBMCs. Source of these receptors: a boy between 2 and 15 years old in good health and CMV-seronegative. The CDR3 runs from the conserved cysteine through the conserved F or W. Each record gives: D gene, V gene, clone size, J gene, CDR3 protein, CDR3 DNA. A D gene is named only where the DNA matches it firmly. Some rows mark clone size as missing; the rest say once, few, many or name a class of expanded clone.

>-|TRBV5-6|-|TRBJ1-2
CASSLGSGAYGYTF
TGTGCCAGCAGCTTGGGGTCGGGAGCTTATGGCTACACCTTC
>TRBD1|TRBV10-3|-|TRBJ1-2
CAISESGTGRDNYGYTF
TGTGCCATCAGTGAGTCCGGGACAGGGAGAGATAACTATGGCTACACCTTC
>-|TRBV6-6|-|TRBJ2-7
CASSYGAGGLYEQYF
TGTGCCAGCAGTTACGGGGCAGGGGGACTCTACGAGCAGTACTTC
>-|TRBV28|-|TRBJ1-4
CASSPTVGQSTNEKLFF
TGTGCCAGCAGTCCAACGGTTGGGCAGTCAACTAATGAAAAACTGTTTTTT
>TRBD2|TRBV11-2|-|TRBJ2-7
CASSPPESGRGYEQYF
TGTGCCAGCAGCCCGCCCGAGAGCGGGAGAGGGTACGAGCAGTACTTC
>TRBD1|TRBV30|once|TRBJ2-1
CAWSGTGGVPNEQFF
TGTGCCTGGAGTGGGACAGGGGGCGTACCCAATGAGCAGTTCTTC
>TRBD1|TRBV6-1|-|TRBJ1-1
CASSFDRVGNTEAFF
TGTGCCAGCAGTTTCGACAGGGTGGGGAACACTGAAGCTTTCTTT
>-|TRBV5-1|-|TRBJ1-1
CASSLTGFLGTEAFF
TGCGCCAGCAGCTTGACAGGGTTTTTGGGCACTGAAGCTTTCTTT
>-|TRBV25-1|-|TRBJ2-1
CASSEAGYNEQFF
TGTGCCAGCAGTGAGGCCGGGTACAATGAGCAGTTCTTC
>TRBD1|TRBV6-7|-|TRBJ1-2
CASSYGWDRDPYGYTF
TGTGCCAGCAGTTACGGCTGGGACAGGGACCCCTATGGCTACACCTTC
>-|TRBV7-3|-|TRBJ1-1
CASSLSRDRGAFF
TGTGCCAGCAGCTTAAGCAGGGATAGGGGAGCTTTCTTT
>-|TRBV9|-|TRBJ2-1
CASSVRSYNEQFF
TGTGCCAGCAGCGTGAGATCCTACAATGAGCAGTTCTTC
>TRBD2|TRBV7-9|-|TRBJ2-1
CASSQTSGLSYNEQFF
TGTGCCAGCAGCCAAACTAGCGGGCTGTCCTACAATGAGCAGTTCTTC
>-|TRBV30|-|TRBJ1-1
CAWSSQSWQAFF
TGTGCCTGGAGTTCCCAGTCCTGGCAGGCTTTCTTT
>-|TRBV9|-|TRBJ1-1
CASSAGSGNTEAFF
TGTGCCAGCAGCGCAGGGTCTGGGAACACTGAAGCTTTCTTT
>TRBD1|TRBV19|-|TRBJ2-3
CASSTWTGGRTDTQYF
TGTGCCAGTAGTACATGGACAGGGGGCCGCACAGATACGCAGTATTTT
>-|TRBV30|-|TRBJ1-3
CAWSVGGLSNTIYF
TGTGCCTGGAGTGTGGGGGGATTGAGTAACACCATATATTTT
>TRBD2|TRBV11-2|-|TRBJ2-1
CASSLDQIAGGGEQFF
TGTGCCAGCAGCTTAGATCAGATAGCGGGAGGCGGTGAGCAGTTCTTC
>-|TRBV4-1|-|TRBJ1-4
CASSPSTGEKLFF
TGCGCCAGCAGCCCCAGCACCGGGGAAAAACTGTTTTTT
>-|TRBV7-9|-|TRBJ2-1
CASTPRSYNEQFF
TGTGCCAGCACTCCTAGGTCCTACAATGAGCAGTTCTTC
>-|TRBV2|-|TRBJ2-7
CASSPLSYEQYF
TGTGCCAGCAGTCCCCTATCCTACGAGCAGTACTTC
>TRBD1|TRBV5-1|-|TRBJ1-2
CASSWSADRVDGYTF
TGCGCCAGCAGCTGGTCCGCGGACAGGGTGGATGGCTACACCTTC
>-|TRBV27|once|TRBJ2-1
CASSLLASSYNEQFF
TGTGCCAGCAGTTTATTGGCAAGCTCCTACAATGAGCAGTTCTTC
>TRBD1|TRBV6-5|-|TRBJ1-2
CASSPQTGRPYGYTF
TGTGCCAGCAGTCCCCAGACAGGGCGCCCCTATGGCTACACCTTC
>-|TRBV6-5|few|TRBJ2-2
CASNDRNTGELFF
TGTGCCAGCAACGACAGGAACACCGGGGAGCTGTTTTTT
>-|TRBV21-1|-|TRBJ2-1
CASSKGREVNNEQFF
TGTGCCAGCAGCAAGGGGCGGGAGGTCAACAATGAGCAGTTCTTC
>-|TRBV7-6|-|TRBJ2-7
CASSLGGGSFYEQYF
TGTGCCAGCAGCTTAGGAGGGGGATCCTTCTACGAGCAGTACTTC
>TRBD2|TRBV2|-|TRBJ2-1
CASVPPGLADTGEQFF
TGTGCCAGTGTACCCCCGGGACTAGCGGACACTGGTGAGCAGTTCTTC
>-|TRBV2|-|TRBJ2-7
CASSAPDSRSYEQYF
TGTGCCAGCAGTGCCCCGGACTCTCGATCCTACGAGCAGTACTTC